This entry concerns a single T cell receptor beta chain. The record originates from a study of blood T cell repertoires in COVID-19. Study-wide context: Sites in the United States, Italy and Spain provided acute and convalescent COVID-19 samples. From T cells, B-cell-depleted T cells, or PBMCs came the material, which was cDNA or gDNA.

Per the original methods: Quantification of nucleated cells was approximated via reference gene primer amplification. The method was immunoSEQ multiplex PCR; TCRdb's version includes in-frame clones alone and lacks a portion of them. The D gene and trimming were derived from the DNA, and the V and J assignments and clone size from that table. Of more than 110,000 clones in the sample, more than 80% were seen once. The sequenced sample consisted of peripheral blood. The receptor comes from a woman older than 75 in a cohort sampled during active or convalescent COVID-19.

CDR3 amino acids: CASSQFGAGGTQYF. The CDR3 DNA reads as TGTGCCAGCAGCCAATTCGGGGCAGGGGGGACCCAGTACTTC. This chain connects TRBV14 to TRBJ2-5, with 7 bases that match TRBD1. Germline CDR1 is SGHDN and CDR2 is FVKESK. This CDR3 has 14 residues. The J segment lost 7 bases and the V segment lost 2 bases, leaving 7 bases of the junction unmatched. Drawing the rest from reference TRBV14 and TRBJ2-5, the complete variable domain is EAGVTQFPSHSVIEKGQTVTLRCDPISGHDNLYWYRRVMGKEIKFLLHFVKESKQDESGMPNNRFLAERTGGTYSTLKVQPAELEDSGVYFCASSQFGAGGTQYFGPGTRLLVL.